Each of the 27 T cell receptor beta chains below was sequenced from the same sample in a study of blood T cell repertoires in COVID-19. The table came from immunoSEQ multiplex PCR; TCRdb's copy has only in-frame clones and leaves some out. Found here are about 140,000 clones, 80% to 90% of them singletons; the top ten hold approximately 2.8%. Specimen: peripheral blood. These receptors were collected from a woman aged 55-70 years with active COVID-19.

The chain carries TRBV27 and TRBJ1-3; D is possibly TRBD1 (6 bases). Germline V CDR1 and CDR2: MNHEY, SMNVEV (reference sequence). V was pared by 3 bases and J by 0 bases, with 9 bases between. This CDR3 spans 15 amino acids. The CDR3 sequence: CASSLRGLSGNTIYF. The CDR3, as DNA: TGTGCCAGCAGTTTGCGGGGGCTCTCTGGAAACACCATATATTTT.

V is TRBV6-5 and J is TRBJ1-5; 8 bases are shared with TRBD1. CDR3 length equals 14 residues. CDR1 and CDR2 from the germline V gene are MNHEY and SVGAGI. V gave up 6 bases and J gave up 4 bases; unmatched junction bases: 5. As DNA, the CDR3 is TGTGCCAGCAGCGGACAGGGTTGGAATCAGCCCCAGCATTTT. Its protein is CASSGQGWNQPQHF.

This chain joins TRBV9 and TRBJ2-3; maybe TRBD2 (6 bases). Between the trimmed V and J ends, which lost 3 bases and 5 bases, there was a span of 7 bases. The CDR3 runs 12 residues. The germline gives CDR1 SGDLS, CDR2 YYNGEE. The CDR3: CASSGSGDTQYF. Written as DNA, the CDR3 is TGTGCCAGCAGCGGTAGCGGAGATACGCAGTATTTT.

The chain uses TRBV7-5 and TRBJ2-5; the table names TRBD2, a call not compared with the DNA. TRBV7-5 is a listed pseudogene. CDR3 length equals 15 residues. The CDR3 protein is CVRSLEETGGETQYF. CDR3 sequence (DNA): TGTGTCAGAAGCTTAGAGGAGACGGGCGGGGAGACCCAGTACTTC.

The CDR3 is CASSQVAGGPDEQYF. CDR3 in DNA: TGCGCCAGCAGCCAAGTAGCGGGAGGGCCCGACGAGCAGTACTTC. The V call is TRBV4-3, the J call TRBJ2-7; 11 bases fit TRBD2. V gave up 1 base and J gave up 5 bases; unmatched junction bases: 4. The CDR3 is 15 residues long. Per the germline V gene, CDR1 is LGHNA and CDR2 is YSLEER.

V is TRBV6-5 and J is TRBJ2-7, with D perhaps matching TRBD2 (6 bases). Germline CDR1 reads MNHEY; CDR2 reads SVGAGI. Trimming stripped 7 bases from V and 0 bases from J, with 13 bases between. The CDR3 is 14 amino acids. DNA for the CDR3: TGTGCCAGCATGAAAGGGGACTTCTCCTACGAGCAGTACTTC. Protein sequence: CASMKGDFSYEQYF.

V gene TRBV6-5 combines with J gene TRBJ2-7, with 14 nucleotides matching TRBD2. This CDR3 contains 13 residues. Germline CDR1 MNHEY, CDR2 SVGAGI. The J segment lost 5 bases and the V segment lost 11 bases, leaving 5 bases of the junction unmatched. The CDR3 loop reads CAAGTSGRNEQYF. The CDR3 DNA sequence: TGTGCCGCGGGGACTAGCGGGAGAAACGAGCAGTACTTC.

J is TRBJ2-1 and V is TRBV11-2; 10 bases are a match to TRBD2. V dropped 3 bases and J dropped 9; count of bases not matched to a gene: 11. Germline V gene lookup returns CDR1 SGHAT and CDR2 FQNNGV. CDR3 length: 16 residues. CDR3 region: CASSFGSLAGAGEQFF. CDR3 sequence (DNA): TGTGCCAGCAGCTTTGGATCCCTAGCGGGAGCCGGTGAGCAGTTCTTC.

The rearrangement uses TRBV10-3 and TRBJ2-3, with TRBD2 matching 16 bases. The CDR3 has 24 residues. V trimming: 6 bases; J trimming: 2 bases; junction bases outside the gene matches: 26. Germline V gives CDR1 ENHRY, CDR2 SYGVKD. CDR3 residues: CAIRPHKGVPGLAGGWDTTDTQYF. In DNA form, the CDR3 reads TGTGCCATCAGACCACATAAGGGAGTGCCGGGACTAGCGGGAGGGTGGGACACCACAGATACGCAGTATTTT.

The chain couples TRBV4-3 to TRBJ2-1; 15 bases are shared with TRBD2. J was trimmed by 1 base and V by 0 bases; bases with no gene match: 7. Germline CDR1 reads LGHNA; CDR2 reads YSLEER. This CDR3 comprises 20 residues. The CDR3: CASSQDQGGLAGGSYNEQFF. The CDR3 coding sequence is TGCGCCAGCAGCCAAGATCAGGGTGGACTAGCGGGAGGGTCCTACAATGAGCAGTTCTTC.

The chain has TRBV4-1 and TRBJ2-1, with 11 bases aligning to TRBD2. The germline V gene has CDR1 MGHRA and CDR2 YSYEKL. The CDR3 spans 15 residues. Germline trimming cut 3 bases from V and 5 bases from J; bases unmatched to any gene: 3. CDR3 nucleotide sequence: TGCGCCAGCAGCCACCCACTAGCGGGAGACAATGAGCAGTTCTTC. Protein product: CASSHPLAGDNEQFF.

This sequence joins TRBV6-2 or TRBV6-3 and TRBJ2-2; D not resolved. CDR1 MNHEY and CDR2 SVGEGT come from the germline V gene. This CDR3 is 15 amino acids long. V was pared by 5 bases and J by 0 bases, with 10 bases between. CDR3 in DNA: TGTGCCAGCAGTGCCCAGAACGCGAACACCGGGGAGCTGTTTTTT. Translating it yields CASSAQNANTGELFF.

The chain employs TRBV9 and TRBJ2-3; possibly TRBD2 for D (6 bases). The V gene lost 3 bases and the J gene lost 1 base, with 15 bases spanning the gap. Germline-derived CDR1 and CDR2 are SGDLS and YYNGEE. The CDR3 spans 16 residues. The CDR3 DNA reads as TGTGCCAGCAGCGCCCCCGGGAGCGGACGCACAGATACGCAGTATTTT. This codes for CASSAPGSGRTDTQYF.

V is TRBV11-3 and J is TRBJ2-7; perhaps TRBD2 as D (6 bases). Germline loops: CDR1 SGHNT, CDR2 YENEEA. Trimming pared 2 bases from V and 8 bases from J, leaving 13 bases between. This CDR3 has 13 residues. CDR3 sequence: CASSLQEGMKQYF. The DNA for the CDR3 is TGTGCCAGCAGCTTACAGGAGGGTATGAAGCAGTACTTC.

The gene calls are TRBV5-6 and TRBJ1-1; maybe TRBD1 (5 bases). In germline, CDR1 is SGHDT, CDR2 YYEEEE. V gave up 0 bases and J gave up 4 bases, with 7 bases separating them. The CDR3 covers 13 residues. The DNA of the CDR3 is TGTGCCAGCAGCTTGGGTAGGGGCACTGAAGCTTTCTTT. Translating it yields CASSLGRGTEAFF.

This clone was seen only once. V and J are TRBV19 and TRBJ2-7, with a possible D match to TRBD2 (5 bases). The CDR3 has 14 residues. V was pared by 3 bases and J by 4 bases, with 13 bases between. The V gene's germline CDR1 is LNHDA and CDR2 SQIVND (reference sequence). This CDR3 reads CASSIQAAPYEQYF. The CDR3 coding sequence is TGTGCCAGTAGTATTCAAGCGGCCCCTTACGAGCAGTACTTC.

This clone was seen just once. The J gene is TRBJ1-2, the V gene TRBV12-3 or TRBV12-4; perhaps TRBD1 as D (5 bases). Trimming removed 11 bases from V and 0 bases from J, with 13 bases in between. The CDR3 runs 13 residues. The CDR3 region has the DNA TGTGCCTGGGGGGGTCCCCCTAACTATGGCTACACCTTC. Amino acids: CAWGGPPNYGYTF.

The rearrangement links TRBV6-6 to TRBJ2-7; unclear D gene. The CDR3 consists of 12 residues. Trimming removed 8 bases from V and 6 bases from J, with 14 bases in between. CDR1 and CDR2 (germline): MNHNY, SVGAGI (reference sequence). The CDR3 coding sequence is TGTGCCAGCTCGCGCCGAGGATCCGAGCAGTACTTC. Translating gives CASSRRGSEQYF.

V usage is TRBV27 and J usage is TRBJ2-1; 8 nucleotides agree with TRBD2. The junction had 1 base not matched to a gene; V was cut back by 2 bases and J by 4 bases. This CDR3 region has 14 residues. The V gene's germline CDR1 is MNHEY and CDR2 SMNVEV (reference sequence). The CDR3: CASSLQRGYNEQFF. The CDR3 nucleotides read TGTGCCAGCAGTTTACAGCGGGGGTACAATGAGCAGTTCTTC.

This sequence joins TRBV28 and TRBJ1-2; 7 nucleotides align to TRBD1. CDR1 is MDHEN, CDR2 SYDVKM, per germline. CDR3 size: 14 residues. J lost 6 bases, V lost 4 bases, and 8 bases had no gene match. CDR3 sequence reads: CASSSPAGQDGYTF. Written as DNA, the CDR3 is TGTGCCAGCAGTTCCCCTGCCGGACAGGATGGCTACACCTTC.

The CDR3 sequence: CASSMGRGDTQYF. The CDR3 DNA reads TGTGCCAGCAGCATGGGGCGCGGAGATACGCAGTATTTT. The gene calls are TRBV6-5 and TRBJ2-3, with D perhaps TRBD1 (5 bases). Trimming took 6 bases from V and 5 from J, leaving 12 bases between them. The CDR3 covers 13 residues. Germline V gene data show CDR1 as MNHEY and CDR2 as SVGAGI.

The J gene is TRBJ2-7, the V gene TRBV4-1; 9 bases agree with TRBD1. Per germline, CDR1 MGHRA and CDR2 YSYEKL. With 0 bases clipped from V and 3 bases from J, the junction kept 6 bases outside the gene matches. This CDR3 has 16 residues. The CDR3 protein is CASSQDLGQGHYEQYF. The CDR3 coding sequence is TGCGCCAGCAGCCAAGACCTGGGACAGGGCCACTACGAGCAGTACTTC.

V usage is TRBV5-6 and J usage is TRBJ2-3; D gene unclear. The V and J ends lost 1 base and 0 bases respectively, with 6 bases between them. This CDR3 comprises 14 residues. Germline V gene lookup returns CDR1 SGHDT and CDR2 YYEEEE. The CDR3 spells CASSLSRSTDTQYF. The CDR3 coding sequence is TGTGCCAGCAGCTTGAGCCGTAGCACAGATACGCAGTATTTT. The variable domain in full, completed from reference TRBV5-6 and TRBJ2-3, reads DAGVTQSPTHLIKTRGQQVTLRCSPKSGHDTVSWYQQALGQGPQFIFQYYEEEERQRGNFPDRFSGHQFPNYSSELNVNALLLGDSALYLCASSLSRSTDTQYFGPGTRLTVL.

The chain's CDR3 is CASSSMGGGSSYNEQFF. In DNA form, the CDR3 reads TGTGCCAGCAGCTCCATGGGTGGCGGTAGCTCCTACAATGAGCAGTTCTTC. The V gene is TRBV7-9, the J gene TRBJ2-1; the D is unclear. V was shortened by 4 bases and J by 0 bases, with 16 bases between the two germline ends. CDR3 length equals 17 residues. The germline CDR1 and CDR2 sequences are SEHNR and FQNEAQ (reference sequence).

V usage is TRBV4-1 and J usage is TRBJ2-2; TRBD2 aligns across 12 bases. The CDR3 is 17 residues long. Per the germline V gene, CDR1 is MGHRA and CDR2 is YSYEKL. Losses at the gene ends were 1 base for V and 6 bases for J; bases not matched to a gene: 6. CDR3 amino acids: CASSQGTSGTLAGELFF. The DNA for the CDR3 is TGCGCCAGCAGCCAAGGGACTAGCGGGACCCTAGCCGGGGAGCTGTTTTTT.

The chain combines TRBV5-5 with TRBJ2-1, with a weak D call TRBD2 (5 bases). The CDR3 spans 13 residues. V was cut by 2 bases and J by 6 bases, with 9 bases left in between. CDR1 SGHKS and CDR2 YYEKEE come from the germline V gene (reference sequence). CDR3 sequence: CASSLGLVNEQFF. CDR3 DNA sequence: TGTGCCAGCAGCTTAGGACTCGTCAATGAGCAGTTCTTC.

This chain connects TRBV15 to TRBJ1-1; 8 nucleotides line up with TRBD1. This CDR3 comprises 14 residues. The V gene's germline CDR1 is LNHNV and CDR2 YYDKDF (reference sequence). Trimming removed 3 bases from V and 11 bases from J; junction bases left unmatched: 11. The CDR3 DNA is TGTGCCACCAGCAGGGACAGGGCACAGGTAGAGGCTTTCTTT. This codes for CATSRDRAQVEAFF.